The 27 T cell receptor beta chains below were found in one sample sequenced in a study of T cell repertoires in cytomegalovirus infection. TCRdb re-called the reads through MiXCR, storing one row per CDR3 protein. This table holds around 300,000 distinct CDR3 sequences, 20% to 30% found once. These receptors lack a known antigen. Sequencing was performed on cultured PBMCs, taken from culture after CMV antigen stimulation. These receptors all come from a human donor in good health (CMV status not recorded). Some clones in this sample may be carry-over from other donors' samples.

The rearrangement links TRBV5-1 to TRBJ1-4; 10 positions agree with TRBD1. CDR1 is SGHRS, CDR2 YFSETQ, per germline. The trim removed 0 bases at V and 2 bases at J, leaving 10 bases unmatched. This CDR3 comprises 19 residues. CDR3 loop: CASSLDPDRGHRTNEKLFF. The CDR3 nucleotides read TGCGCCAGCAGCTTGGATCCAGACAGGGGGCATCGGACTAATGAAAAACTGTTTTTT.

This clonotype was picked up a small number of times. The genes are TRBV4-3 and TRBJ2-4; 11 bases match TRBD2. This CDR3 spans 18 amino acids. V lost 0 bases, J lost 12 bases, and 16 bases stayed unmatched. Germline assignment: CDR1 LGHNA and CDR2 YSLEER. CDR3 in DNA: TGCGCCAGCAGCCAAGAGGCCTCGCTTAGCGGGAGGGGAGGCGGTCAGTACTTC. Translated, it gives CASSQEASLSGRGGGQYF.

The chain couples TRBV3-1 to TRBJ1-1; TRBD1 is a possible D gene (6 bases). The germline CDR1 and CDR2 sequences are LGHDT and YNNKEL (reference sequence). The V gene lost 4 bases and the J gene lost 9 bases, with 15 bases spanning the gap. This CDR3 region has 13 residues. CDR3 loop: CASSPGSDSQAFF. As DNA, the CDR3 is TGTGCCAGCAGCCCAGGCTCGGACAGCCAAGCTTTCTTT.

The gene calls are TRBV19 and TRBJ2-1; possibly TRBD1 or TRBD2 for D (6 bases each). Per the germline V gene, CDR1 is LNHDA and CDR2 is SQIVND (reference sequence). The CDR3 consists of 18 residues. V lost 0 bases and J 4 bases, leaving 19 bases between the germline ends. CDR3 residues: CASSIDEGWGARYNEQFF. CDR3 in DNA: TGTGCCAGTAGTATAGATGAAGGTTGGGGGGCCAGATACAATGAGCAGTTCTTC.

J is TRBJ2-3 and V is TRBV6-5; tentative D call: TRBD1 (5 bases). The length of the CDR3 is 14 residues. Trimming left V 0 bases short and J 4 bases short, with 8 bases between. From germline, CDR1 is MNHEY and CDR2 SVGAGI. The CDR3 DNA is TGTGCCAGCAGTTACTCGATACAGGCAGATACGCAGTATTTT. Amino acid sequence: CASSYSIQADTQYF.

The chain couples TRBV4-1 to TRBJ2-1; TRBD2 matches 13 bases. CDR1 and CDR2 (germline): MGHRA, YSYEKL. The CDR3 sequence is 16 residues long. V shed 0 bases and J 9 bases; nucleotides not matched to a gene: 5. As DNA, the CDR3 is TGCGCCAGCAGCCAAGACCTGGGACTAGCGGGACGTGAGCAGTTCTTC. This sequence encodes CASSQDLGLAGREQFF.

V gene TRBV12-3 or TRBV12-4 combines with J gene TRBJ2-5, with no clear D. Trimming removed 5 bases from V and 0 bases from J, with 13 bases in between. The CDR3 is made up of 15 amino acids. The CDR3 spells CASSPRGAYQETQYF. CDR3 bases: TGTGCCAGCAGTCCCAGAGGCGCGTACCAAGAGACCCAGTACTTC.

The chain uses TRBV2 and TRBJ2-5; D is ambiguous. The CDR3 has 13 residues. V lost 8 bases and J lost 5, with 15 bases in between. Germline CDR1 SNHLY, CDR2 FYNNEI. This chain's CDR3 is CASGEIRKETQYF. The CDR3 DNA reads as TGTGCCAGCGGCGAGATAAGAAAGGAGACCCAGTACTTC.

This clonotype appeared a few times. This chain uses TRBV29-1 with TRBJ2-1, with D tentatively TRBD1 (5 bases). The ends were cut back, 3 bases at V and 6 bases at J, with 24 bases in the middle. The CDR3 covers 17 residues. Germline CDR1 is SQVTM and CDR2 is ANQGSEA. This CDR3 is CSVDQDNGRECINEQFF. As DNA, the CDR3 is TGCAGCGTTGACCAGGACAACGGGCGTGAGTGTATCAATGAGCAGTTCTTC.

This clonotype was seen only a few times. V is TRBV19 and J is TRBJ2-1, with a weak D call TRBD2 (5 bases). From germline, CDR1 is LNHDA and CDR2 SQIVND (reference sequence). The CDR3 has 18 residues. The V end was cut by 3 bases, the J end by 0 bases, with 18 bases between. The CDR3 nucleotides read TGTGCCAGTAGTATTAGTTGGTCGGGGAATCCCTCCTACAATGAGCAGTTCTTC. Protein: CASSISWSGNPSYNEQFF.

This clonotype was observed a handful of times. The chain employs TRBV25-1 and TRBJ1-1, with D unresolved. The CDR3 spans 13 residues. In germline, CDR1 is MGHDK, CDR2 SYGVNS. V was clipped by 8 bases and J by 4 bases, with 14 bases between them. CDR3 sequence: CASALGRATEAFF. DNA for the CDR3: TGTGCCAGCGCCCTCGGACGGGCCACTGAAGCTTTCTTT.

This clonotype has a handful of counts. The chain links TRBV7-8 to TRBJ1-1; D unresolved. V shed 1 base and J shed 5 bases, with 8 bases lying between them. CDR1 and CDR2 from the germline V gene are SGHVS and FQNEAQ. CDR3 length equals 13 residues. The CDR3 DNA follows: TGTGCCAGCAGCTTAGGGTCGAGGACTGAAGCTTTCTTT. Encoded protein: CASSLGSRTEAFF.

This clonotype was detected many times. V usage is TRBV7-2 and J usage is TRBJ2-1, with TRBD2 as a possible D gene (6 bases). Trimming cost V 0 bases and J 8 bases, with 17 bases left between them. Per the germline V gene, CDR1 is SGHTA and CDR2 is FQGNSA. The CDR3 is 16 residues long. CDR3 region: CASSLADYPRGYEQFF. The CDR3 region has the DNA TGTGCCAGCAGCTTAGCCGACTACCCCCGGGGGTATGAGCAGTTCTTC.

DNA for the CDR3: TGTGCCAGCAGCTTAGCGGTCCTAGAGAACACCGGGGAGCTGTTTTTT. Translating it yields CASSLAVLENTGELFF. This chain connects TRBV7-6 to TRBJ2-2, with unresolved D. V was trimmed by 0 bases and J by 1 base, leaving 9 bases between them. The length of the CDR3 is 16 residues. Germline assignment: CDR1 SGHVS and CDR2 FNYEAQ. Looking up the rest from reference TRBV7-6 and TRBJ2-2 gives the full variable domain: GAGVSQSPRYKVTKRGQDVALRCDPISGHVSLYWYRQALGQGPEFLTYFNYEAQQDKSGLPNDRFSAERPEGSISTLTIQRTEQRDSAMYRCASSLAVLENTGELFFGEGSRLTVL.

This clonotype was found once. The V and J genes are TRBV10-3 and TRBJ2-5, with TRBD2 matching over 11 bases. CDR3 length: 13 amino acids. Trimming took 10 bases from V and 2 from J; bases not matched to a gene: 3. CDR1 ENHRY and CDR2 SYGVKD come from the germline V gene. The CDR3 coding sequence is TGTGCCACGGGACTAGCGGTACAAGAGACCCAGTACTTC. Encoded protein: CATGLAVQETQYF.

The V and J genes are TRBV30 and TRBJ1-1, with a weak D call TRBD1 (6 bases). The germline gives CDR1 GTSNPN, CDR2 SVGIG (reference sequence). The CDR3 has 12 amino acids. V lost 2 bases and J 12 bases, leaving 16 bases between the germline ends. DNA of the CDR3: TGTGCCTGGAGTACAACAGGGCGGAGGACTTTCTTT. It codes for CAWSTTGRRTFF.

This clonotype has just a few counts. The rearrangement joins TRBV30 to TRBJ2-1; 10 nucleotides align to TRBD2. Germline trimming cut 5 bases from V and 9 bases from J; bases unmatched to any gene: 10. CDR3 size: 14 residues. Germline CDR1 reads GTSNPN; CDR2 reads SVGIG (reference sequence). CDR3 region: CAWGIGLADIEQFF. For the CDR3, the DNA is TGTGCCTGGGGAATCGGACTAGCGGATATTGAGCAGTTCTTC.

There are a few counts of this clonotype. The chain is built from TRBV4-1 and TRBJ2-1; TRBD2 agrees at 10 bases. The CDR3 runs 19 residues. Germline assignment: CDR1 MGHRA and CDR2 YSYEKL. V trimming: 4 bases; J trimming: 4 bases; junction bases outside the gene matches: 16. The CDR3 spells CASSPAAGLAGVAYNEQFF. The DNA for the CDR3 is TGCGCCAGCAGCCCCGCGGCGGGCCTAGCGGGAGTAGCGTACAATGAGCAGTTCTTC.

By frequency in the sample, this clonotype is medium-sized. The chain recombines TRBV6-2 or TRBV6-3 with TRBJ2-7; a weak D match, TRBD2 (6 bases). V lost 0 bases, J lost 3 bases, and 15 bases lay in between. The CDR3 is 16 residues long. Germline V gene data show CDR1 as MNHEY and CDR2 as SVGEGT. This chain's CDR3 is CASSYSGTFQRYEQYF. The CDR3 DNA sequence: TGTGCCAGCAGTTACTCTGGGACTTTTCAGCGCTACGAGCAGTACTTC.

This clonotype occurred a few times. This chain uses TRBV28 with TRBJ1-5; D may be TRBD1 (6 bases). Trimming took off 6 bases at V and 11 bases at J, with 23 bases between the two ends. Germline CDR1 reads MDHEN; CDR2 reads SYDVKM. This CDR3 is built from 15 residues. The CDR3 here is CASSLGGPRVLTQHF. The CDR3 nucleotides are TGTGCCAGCAGCCTGGGGGGGCCTAGGGTTCTGACCCAGCATTTT.

Here the CDR3 DNA reads TGTGCCAGCAGCCAAGATGGGACACCAAACACTGAAGCTTTCTTT. Protein: CASSQDGTPNTEAFF. V is TRBV14 and J is TRBJ1-1, with D tentatively TRBD1 (6 bases). The germline V gene encodes CDR1 SGHDN and CDR2 FVKESK. The V and J ends lost 0 bases and 2 bases respectively, with 10 bases between them. CDR3 length equals 15 residues.

This clonotype was observed many times. This rearrangement joins TRBV7-2 to TRBJ1-5; D is unresolved. The CDR3 runs 13 residues. The germline CDR1 and CDR2 sequences are SGHTA and FQGNSA. V lost 6 bases, J lost 6 bases, and 12 bases lay in between. The CDR3 is CASSVDLGQPQHF. CDR3 bases: TGTGCCAGCAGTGTGGATTTGGGTCAGCCCCAGCATTTT.

The V call is TRBV7-9, the J call TRBJ2-3; D gene ambiguous. Germline CDR1 reads SEHNR; CDR2 reads FQNEAQ (reference sequence). The CDR3 is made up of 17 amino acids. V lost 5 bases and J lost 0, with 18 bases in between. The CDR3 bases are TGTGCCAGCAGCCCCCGGGCCGCGAGAAGTAGCACAGATACGCAGTATTTT. Translation gives CASSPRAARSSTDTQYF.

This clonotype was seen a few times. This chain uses TRBV10-3 with TRBJ2-1, with D possibly matching TRBD2 (6 bases). The CDR3 totals 14 residues. Trimming stripped 10 bases from V and 8 bases from J, with 21 bases between. CDR1 is ENHRY and CDR2 is SYGVKD in the germline V gene. This CDR3 reads CATTLALAKDEQFF. CDR3 sequence (DNA): TGTGCCACCACCCTAGCGTTGGCGAAAGATGAGCAGTTCTTC.

The gene calls are TRBV11-2 and TRBJ1-1; TRBD1 aligns across 9 bases. This CDR3 is 15 amino acids long. Germline-derived CDR1 and CDR2 are SGHAT and FQNNGV. Trimming took 1 base from V and 5 from J; bases not matched to a gene: 5. CDR3 coding DNA: TGTGCCAGCAGCTTAGGCGGGACAGGGCGGACTGAAGCTTTCTTT. Protein product: CASSLGGTGRTEAFF.

J is TRBJ1-2 and V is TRBV11-1; TRBD1 might be the D (6 bases). The CDR3 runs to 13 residues. The germline CDR1 and CDR2 sequences are SGHAT and FQDESV (reference sequence). Trimming stripped 2 bases from V and 13 bases from J, with 17 bases between. The CDR3 loop is CASSLRPQGLGTF. The CDR3 nucleotides read TGTGCCAGCAGCTTACGTCCCCAGGGGTTGGGCACCTTC.

This clonotype was seen only a few times. The V call is TRBV7-9, the J call TRBJ2-1, with D tentatively TRBD2 (5 bases). Germline CDR1 reads SEHNR; CDR2 reads FQNEAQ (reference sequence). V was pared by 1 base and J by 9 bases, with 13 bases between. The CDR3 extends over 14 amino acids. CDR3 loop: CASSLVGRASEQFF. DNA of the CDR3: TGTGCCAGCAGCTTAGTAGGGCGGGCGAGTGAGCAGTTCTTC.